There are many counts of the clone carrying this T cell receptor (beta chain). Its antigen remains unknown. The data belong to a study of CD8+CD57+ T cells in acquired aplastic anemia. Whoever was chosen for sequencing had shown CD8+CD57+ cell expansion by flow cytometry. General study points: Both patients and controls carried the same twenty-nine CD8+ CDR3 sequences.

TCR beta VDJ and CDR3 profiling used genomic DNA as template. Using its own MiXCR run on the reads, TCRdb lists one record per CDR3 protein. The sample consists of 450,000 to 550,000 distinct CDR3 sequences, about a third of them appearing once. The CDR3 is 16 residues long. Germline V gene lookup returns CDR1 DFQATT and CDR2 SNEGSKA (reference sequence). Trimming pared 4 bases from V and 2 bases from J, leaving 18 bases between. The clonotype was recovered from a human donor with aplastic anemia. The genes are TRBV20-1 and TRBJ1-5; D might be TRBD1 (6 bases). Input material: sorted CD4+, CD8+, or CD8+CD57+ T cells (not recorded which) from PBMCs. The CDR3 bases are TGCAGTGCTAAAGAAACACAGGGAATTGGCAATCAGCCCCAGCATTTT. Translated: CSAKETQGIGNQPQHF.